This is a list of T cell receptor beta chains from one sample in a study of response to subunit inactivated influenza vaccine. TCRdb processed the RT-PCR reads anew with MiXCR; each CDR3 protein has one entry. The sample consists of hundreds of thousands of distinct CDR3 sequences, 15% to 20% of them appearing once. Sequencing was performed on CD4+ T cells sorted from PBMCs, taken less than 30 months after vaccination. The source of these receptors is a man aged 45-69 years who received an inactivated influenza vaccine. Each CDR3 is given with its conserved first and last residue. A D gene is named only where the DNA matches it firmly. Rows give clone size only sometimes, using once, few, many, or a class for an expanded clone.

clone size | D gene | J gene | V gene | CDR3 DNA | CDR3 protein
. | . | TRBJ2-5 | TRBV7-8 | TGTGCCAGCACCGATCTCCAGGGGCTGGAGACCCAGTACTTC | CASTDLQGLETQYF
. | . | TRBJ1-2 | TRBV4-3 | TGCGCCAGCAGCCAAGTTGGGGCGGTGGGGAGCGGCTACACCTTC | CASSQVGAVGSGYTF
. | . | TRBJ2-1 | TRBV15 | TGTGCCACCAGCATTGGACAGTTATACAATGAGCAGTTCTTC | CATSIGQLYNEQFF
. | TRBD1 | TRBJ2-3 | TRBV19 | TGTGCCAGTAGTGTCGGACAGGGTGTGGGCACAGATACGCAGTATTTT | CASSVGQGVGTDTQYF
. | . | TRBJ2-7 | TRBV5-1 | TGCGCCAGCAGCTTGGAACAGGGCCTCTCCTACGAGCAGTACTTC | CASSLEQGLSYEQYF
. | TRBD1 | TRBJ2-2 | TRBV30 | TGTGCCTGGTCTTCATGGGACAGGCTCACCGGGGAGCTGTTTTTT | CAWSSWDRLTGELFF
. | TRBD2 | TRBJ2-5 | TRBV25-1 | TGTGCCAGCAGTGAACGTAGTCTAGCGGGTGCAGAGACCCAGTACTTC | CASSERSLAGAETQYF
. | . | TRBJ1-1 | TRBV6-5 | TGTGCCAGCAGTTACTCTCCCCCGGGTACCACGGAAGGGGAAGCTTTCTTT | CASSYSPPGTTEGEAFF
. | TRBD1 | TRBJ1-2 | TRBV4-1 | TGCGCCAGCAGCCGAACAGGGGAAGGGTATGGCTACACCTTC | CASSRTGEGYGYTF
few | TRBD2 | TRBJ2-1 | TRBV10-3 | TGTGCCATCAGTGACCCACTAGCGGGGGGTTACAATGAGCAGTTCTTC | CAISDPLAGGYNEQFF
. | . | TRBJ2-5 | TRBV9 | TGTGCCAGCAGCGCCTCTGGGCGCCAGGAGACCCAGTACTTC | CASSASGRQETQYF
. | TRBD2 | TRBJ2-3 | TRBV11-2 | TGTGCCAGCAGCTTAGGGTTAATGGGGAGGGCAGATACGCAGTATTTT | CASSLGLMGRADTQYF